A single sample is the source of the 16 T cell receptor beta chains below, sequenced in a study of cytomegalovirus exposure and HLA in healthy donors. The primer mix had 60 Vbeta and 13 Jbeta primers. Some clones are missing from TCRdb's copy, which holds only in-frame ones; the method was immunoSEQ multiplex PCR. This sample yields tens of thousands of clones, of which over 60% are seen a single time; around a quarter belongs to the top ten. The sequenced material came from PBMCs. The origin of the receptors is a man aged 50 or older in good health and CMV-seropositive.

The CDR3 DNA reads as TGTGCCAGCAGGGCACAGGGGATGGGCGGGGAGCTGTTTTTT. It yields the protein CASRAQGMGGELFF. V usage is TRBV28 and J usage is TRBJ2-2; 7 bases align to TRBD1. V lost 6 bases to trimming and J lost 7 bases; unmatched junction nucleotides: 8. The CDR3 has 14 residues. Germline V gene data show CDR1 as MDHEN and CDR2 as SYDVKM.

The V gene is TRBV30, the J gene TRBJ2-5; 10 bases are shared with TRBD2. V was pared by 3 bases and J by 2 bases, with 3 bases of the junction left unmatched. The CDR3 runs to 14 residues. CDR1 is GTSNPN and CDR2 is SVGIG in the germline V gene (reference sequence). Written as DNA, the CDR3 is TGTGCCTGGAGGAGCGGGGGGGTACAAGAGACCCAGTACTTC. Translating it yields CAWRSGGVQETQYF.

The table lists this clone with a few counts. The V gene is TRBV10-3, the J gene TRBJ1-2; TRBD1 matches at 8 bases. CDR3 length: 18 amino acids. Germline assignment: CDR1 ENHRY and CDR2 SYGVKD. Trimming took 0 bases from V and 5 from J; bases not matched to a gene: 14. CDR3 in amino acids: CAISESKVPQGANYGYTF. The CDR3 nucleotides read TGTGCCATCAGTGAGTCGAAAGTTCCGCAGGGGGCAAATTATGGCTACACCTTC.

The CDR3 protein is CASRTGTGVTGELFF. For the CDR3, the DNA is TGTGCCAGCAGAACCGGGACAGGGGTCACCGGGGAGCTGTTTTTT. The V call is TRBV7-9, the J call TRBJ2-2, with 10 bases lining up with TRBD1. V lost 6 bases, J lost 4 bases, and 5 bases stayed unmatched. The CDR3 sequence is 15 residues long. Germline V CDR1 and CDR2: SEHNR, FQNEAQ (reference sequence). Complete variable domain (other parts from reference TRBV7-9 and TRBJ2-2): DTGVSQNPRHKITKRGQNVTFRCDPISEHNRLYWYRQTLGQGPEFLTYFQNEAQLEKSRLLSDRFSAERPKGSFSTLEIQRTEQGDSAMYLCASRTGTGVTGELFFGEGSRLTVL.

This chain connects TRBV5-1 to TRBJ1-1; D is possibly TRBD1 (5 bases). CDR1 is SGHRS, CDR2 YFSETQ, per germline. Trimming left V 0 bases short and J 6 bases short, with 9 bases between. The CDR3 is 13 amino acids. This CDR3 reads CASSLGWGAEAFF. CDR3 DNA sequence: TGCGCCAGCAGCTTGGGCTGGGGCGCTGAAGCTTTCTTT. Full variable domain (outside the CDR3, taken from reference TRBV5-1 and TRBJ1-1): KAGVTQTPRYLIKTRGQQVTLSCSPISGHRSVSWYQQTPGQGLQFLFEYFSETQRNKGNFPGRFSGRQFSNSRSEMNVSTLELGDSALYLCASSLGWGAEAFFGQGTRLTVV.

The J gene is TRBJ1-6, the V gene TRBV9; 7 nucleotides align to TRBD1. V was pared by 3 bases and J by 9 bases, with 12 bases of the junction left unmatched. CDR1 is SGDLS and CDR2 is YYNGEE in the germline V gene. The CDR3 has 16 amino acids. CDR3 nucleotides: TGTGCCAGCAGCGCCCACCCAGGGGGTGTAGGTTCACCCCTCCACTTT. Translation: CASSAHPGGVGSPLHF.

This clone came up once. The J gene is TRBJ1-1, the V gene TRBV27; D is perhaps TRBD1 (5 bases). CDR3 size: 11 residues. V was pared by 6 bases and J by 6 bases, with 8 bases between. Germline V gene sequence: CDR1 MNHEY, CDR2 SMNVEV (reference sequence). The CDR3 here is CASRQGPEAFF. The CDR3 region has the DNA TGTGCCAGCAGGCAGGGCCCTGAAGCTTTCTTT.

This clone was counted a few times. The chain uses TRBV4-2 and TRBJ1-1; D possibly corresponds to TRBD1 (6 bases). Germline CDR1 and CDR2: LGHNA and YNFKEQ. Trimming took off 1 base at V and 1 base at J, with 10 bases between the two ends. The CDR3 extends over 15 amino acids. The CDR3 loop reads CASSQADRQNTEAFF. The DNA for the CDR3 is TGTGCCAGCAGCCAAGCGGACAGACAGAACACTGAAGCTTTCTTT.

The chain recombines TRBV14 with TRBJ2-2; D possibly corresponds to TRBD2 (6 bases). Trimming shortened V by 4 bases and J by 6 bases, and 18 bases separated the two germline ends. The germline V gene encodes CDR1 SGHDN and CDR2 FVKESK. The CDR3 is made up of 16 amino acids. CDR3 DNA: TGTGCCAGCAGCCCCGGGGGAGCGAGGGTACCCGGGGAGCTGTTTTTT. This codes for CASSPGGARVPGELFF.

This clone has just a few counts. The chain is built from TRBV6-1 and TRBJ2-5, with D possibly matching TRBD1 (5 bases). Germline V gene lookup returns CDR1 MNHNS and CDR2 SASEGT. V was clipped by 2 bases and J by 7 bases, with 11 bases between them. This CDR3 has 13 amino acids. The CDR3 protein is CASSELSQGTQYF. CDR3 DNA: TGTGCCAGCAGTGAACTGTCTCAGGGGACCCAGTACTTC.

The V and J genes are TRBV7-9 and TRBJ2-1; 10 bases line up with TRBD2. This CDR3 spans 19 amino acids. Germline values: CDR1 SEHNR, CDR2 FQNEAQ (reference sequence). The junction had 12 bases not matched to a gene; V was cut back by 4 bases and J by 0 bases. In DNA, the CDR3 is TGTGCCAGCAGCTCCGTCCCGGGACTAGCGCCTAGCTCCTACAATGAGCAGTTCTTC. It is translated as CASSSVPGLAPSSYNEQFF.

The gene calls are TRBV14 and TRBJ2-7, with D possibly TRBD1 on 7 matching bases. Trimming took off 4 bases at V and 3 bases at J, with 19 bases between the two ends. The germline CDR1 and CDR2 sequences are SGHDN and FVKESK. The CDR3 is 16 residues long. CDR3 loop: CASSRRDSPGGYEQYF. The CDR3 nucleotides read TGTGCCAGCAGCCGTCGGGACAGTCCCGGGGGCTACGAGCAGTACTTC. The full variable domain, with the rest looked up from reference TRBV14 and TRBJ2-7, is EAGVTQFPSHSVIEKGQTVTLRCDPISGHDNLYWYRRVMGKEIKFLLHFVKESKQDESGMPNNRFLAERTGGTYSTLKVQPAELEDSGVYFCASSRRDSPGGYEQYFGPGTRLTVT.

This clone was found once. This chain joins TRBV7-8 and TRBJ2-7; D is perhaps TRBD1 (5 bases). The CDR3 extends over 13 amino acids. V was cut by 3 bases and J by 2 bases, with 8 bases left in between. Germline CDR1 SGHVS, CDR2 FQNEAQ. The CDR3 coding sequence is TGTGCCAGCAGCTTTCTAGGGGCCTACGAGCAGTACTTC. This codes for CASSFLGAYEQYF.

The chain links TRBV2 to TRBJ2-7; 8 nucleotides agree with TRBD1. This CDR3 spans 14 amino acids. Trimming took 4 bases from V and 2 from J; bases not matched to a gene: 4. The germline V gene encodes CDR1 SNHLY and CDR2 FYNNEI. The CDR3 protein is CASSAPGQAYEQYF. The CDR3 DNA reads TGTGCCAGCAGTGCCCCGGGACAGGCCTACGAGCAGTACTTC.

This chain links TRBV10-2 with TRBJ1-4, with D tentatively TRBD1 (6 bases). The CDR3 spans 14 residues. Germline values: CDR1 WSHSY, CDR2 SAAADI. Trimming took 6 bases from V and 4 from J, leaving 12 bases between them. CDR3 sequence (DNA): TGCGCCAGCAGCCCGGACAGACGTAATGAAAAACTGTTTTTT. Protein sequence: CASSPDRRNEKLFF.

The chain links TRBV7-2 to TRBJ1-6; D might be TRBD1 (6 bases). CDR3 length: 13 residues. Trimming cost V 5 bases and J 8 bases, with 10 bases left between them. Germline assignment: CDR1 SGHTA and CDR2 FQGNSA. The CDR3 here is CASSIRQDSPLHF. CDR3 DNA sequence: TGTGCCAGCAGCATACGACAGGATTCACCCCTCCACTTT.